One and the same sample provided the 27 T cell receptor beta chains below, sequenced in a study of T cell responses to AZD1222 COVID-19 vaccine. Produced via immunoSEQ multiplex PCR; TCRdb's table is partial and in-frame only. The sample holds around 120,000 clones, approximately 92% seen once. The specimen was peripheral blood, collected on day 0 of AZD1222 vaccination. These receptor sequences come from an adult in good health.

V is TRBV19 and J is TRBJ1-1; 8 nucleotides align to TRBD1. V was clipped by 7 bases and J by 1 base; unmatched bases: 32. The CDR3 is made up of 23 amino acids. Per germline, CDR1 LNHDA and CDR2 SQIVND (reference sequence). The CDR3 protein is CASKKGQGAIGRSERYPNTEAFF. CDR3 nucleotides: TGTGCCAGTAAAAAAGGGCAGGGGGCGATCGGGCGGTCGGAAAGATACCCGAACACTGAAGCTTTCTTT.

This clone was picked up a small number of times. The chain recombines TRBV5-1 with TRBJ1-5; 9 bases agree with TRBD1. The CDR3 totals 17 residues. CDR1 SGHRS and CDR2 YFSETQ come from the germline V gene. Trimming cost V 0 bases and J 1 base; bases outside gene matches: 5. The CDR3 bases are TGCGCCAGCAGCTTGGGATCCGGGACAGGGAGCAATCAGCCCCAGCATTTT. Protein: CASSLGSGTGSNQPQHF.

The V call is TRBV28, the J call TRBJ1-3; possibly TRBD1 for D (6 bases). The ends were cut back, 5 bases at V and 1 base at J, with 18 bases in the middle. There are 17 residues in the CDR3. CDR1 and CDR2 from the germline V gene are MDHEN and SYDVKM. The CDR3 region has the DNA TGTGCCAGCAGTAACCCGACAGGTTTTACGTCTGGAAACACCATATATTTT. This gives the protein CASSNPTGFTSGNTIYF.

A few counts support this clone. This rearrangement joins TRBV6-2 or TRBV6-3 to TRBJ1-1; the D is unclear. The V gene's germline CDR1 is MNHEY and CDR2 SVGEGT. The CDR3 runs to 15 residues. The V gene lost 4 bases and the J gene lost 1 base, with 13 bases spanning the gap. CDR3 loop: CASSLLPTGNTEAFF. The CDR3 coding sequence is TGTGCCAGCAGTTTGCTTCCCACGGGGAACACTGAAGCTTTCTTT.

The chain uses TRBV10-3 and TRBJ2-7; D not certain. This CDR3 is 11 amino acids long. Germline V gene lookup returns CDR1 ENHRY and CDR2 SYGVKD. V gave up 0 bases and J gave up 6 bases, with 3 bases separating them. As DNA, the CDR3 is TGTGCCATCAGTGAGTCTTTCGAGCAGTACTTC. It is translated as CAISESFEQYF.

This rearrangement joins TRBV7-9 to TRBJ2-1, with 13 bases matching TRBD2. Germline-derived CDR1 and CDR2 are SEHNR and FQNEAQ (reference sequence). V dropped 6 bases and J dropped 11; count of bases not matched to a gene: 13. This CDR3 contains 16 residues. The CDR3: CASSSHPPGLAGKQFF. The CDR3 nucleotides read TGTGCCAGCAGTTCTCATCCCCCGGGACTAGCGGGGAAGCAGTTCTTC.

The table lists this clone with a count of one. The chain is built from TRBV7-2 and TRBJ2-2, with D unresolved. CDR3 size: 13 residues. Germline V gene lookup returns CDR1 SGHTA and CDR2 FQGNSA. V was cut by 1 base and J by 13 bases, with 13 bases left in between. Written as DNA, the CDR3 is TGTGCCAGCAGCTTAGAATCGCTAGAAGCGCTGTTTTTT. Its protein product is CASSLESLEALFF.

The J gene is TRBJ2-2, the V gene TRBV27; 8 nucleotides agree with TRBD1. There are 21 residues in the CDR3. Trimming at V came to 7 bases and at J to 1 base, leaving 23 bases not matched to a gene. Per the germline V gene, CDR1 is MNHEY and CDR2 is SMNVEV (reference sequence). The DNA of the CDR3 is TGTGCCAGCAAAAATCTCGATCGGCCGGGTTGGGGACAGGAGAACACCGGGGAGCTGTTTTTT. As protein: CASKNLDRPGWGQENTGELFF.

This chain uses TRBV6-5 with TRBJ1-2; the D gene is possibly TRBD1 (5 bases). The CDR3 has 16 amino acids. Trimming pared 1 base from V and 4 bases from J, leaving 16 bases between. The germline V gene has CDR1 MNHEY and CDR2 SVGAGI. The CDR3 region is CASSYWGAISVYGYTF. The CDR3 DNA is TGTGCCAGCAGTTACTGGGGCGCCATTTCCGTCTATGGCTACACCTTC.

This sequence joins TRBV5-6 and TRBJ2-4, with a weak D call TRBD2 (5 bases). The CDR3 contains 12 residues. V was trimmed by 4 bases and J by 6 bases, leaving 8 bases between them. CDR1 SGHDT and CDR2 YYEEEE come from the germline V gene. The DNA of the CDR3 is TGTGCCAGCAGCGCCGGACTAAACATTCAGTACTTC. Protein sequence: CASSAGLNIQYF.

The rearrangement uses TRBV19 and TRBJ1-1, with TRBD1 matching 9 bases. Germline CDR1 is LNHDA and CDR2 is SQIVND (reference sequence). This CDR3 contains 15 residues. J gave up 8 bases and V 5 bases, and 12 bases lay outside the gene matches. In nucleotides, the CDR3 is TGTGCCAGTAGTCCAAGAAATCCCGGGACAGGGGAAGCTTTCTTT. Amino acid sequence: CASSPRNPGTGEAFF.

The CDR3 loop reads CASSDGVAIPYGQPQHF. The DNA for the CDR3 is TGTGCCAGCAGCGACGGGGTCGCGATCCCCTATGGACAGCCCCAGCATTTT. The chain recombines TRBV6-4 with TRBJ1-5; D is unresolved. CDR3 size: 17 residues. Germline CDR1 reads MRHNA; CDR2 reads SNTAGT. V shed 6 bases and J shed 7 bases, with 25 bases lying between them.

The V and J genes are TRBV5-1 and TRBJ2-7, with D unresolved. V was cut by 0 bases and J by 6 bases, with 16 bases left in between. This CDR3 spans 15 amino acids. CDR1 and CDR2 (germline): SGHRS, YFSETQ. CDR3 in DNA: TGCGCCAGCAGCTTGGGGCCCCGGGCCTCGGGCGAGCAGTACTTC. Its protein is CASSLGPRASGEQYF.

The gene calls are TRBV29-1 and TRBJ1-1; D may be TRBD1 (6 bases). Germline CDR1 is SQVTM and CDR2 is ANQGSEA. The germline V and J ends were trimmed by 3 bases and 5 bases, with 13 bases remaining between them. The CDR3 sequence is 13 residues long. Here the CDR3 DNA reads TGCAGCGTTGACCGGGGGCTTGGGACTGAAGCTTTCTTT. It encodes CSVDRGLGTEAFF.

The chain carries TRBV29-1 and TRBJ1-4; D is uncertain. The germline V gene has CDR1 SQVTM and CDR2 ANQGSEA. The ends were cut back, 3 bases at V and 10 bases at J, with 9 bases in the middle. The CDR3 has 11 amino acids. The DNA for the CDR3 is TGCAGCGTTGATTCTTCTGGAAAACTGTTTTTT. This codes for CSVDSSGKLFF.

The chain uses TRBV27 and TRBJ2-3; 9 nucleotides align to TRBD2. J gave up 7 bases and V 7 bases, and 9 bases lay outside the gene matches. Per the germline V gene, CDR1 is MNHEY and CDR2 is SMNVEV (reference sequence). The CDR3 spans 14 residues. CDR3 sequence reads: CASKISGGWNTQYF. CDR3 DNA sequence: TGTGCCAGCAAGATTAGCGGGGGTTGGAATACGCAGTATTTT.

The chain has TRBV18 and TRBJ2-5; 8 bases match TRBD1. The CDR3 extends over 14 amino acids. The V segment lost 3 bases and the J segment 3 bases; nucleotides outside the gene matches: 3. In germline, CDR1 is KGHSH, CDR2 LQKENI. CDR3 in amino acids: CASSPRQGKETQYF. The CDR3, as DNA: TGTGCCAGCTCACCTCGACAGGGGAAAGAGACCCAGTACTTC.

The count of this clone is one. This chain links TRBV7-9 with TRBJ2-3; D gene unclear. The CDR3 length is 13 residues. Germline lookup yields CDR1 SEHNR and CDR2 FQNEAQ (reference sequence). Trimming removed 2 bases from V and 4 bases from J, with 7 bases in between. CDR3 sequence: CASSLQKADTQYF. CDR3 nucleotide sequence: TGTGCCAGCAGCTTACAGAAGGCAGATACGCAGTATTTT.

Here the CDR3 reads CASSLVPTGGTNEKLFF. CDR3 in DNA: TGTGCCAGCAGCTTGGTTCCGACAGGGGGAACGAATGAAAAACTGTTTTTT. The V gene is TRBV5-4, the J gene TRBJ1-4, with TRBD1 matching over 9 bases. J gave up 5 bases and V 0 bases, and 8 bases lay outside the gene matches. The CDR3 loop spans 17 amino acids. The germline gives CDR1 SGHNT, CDR2 YYREEE (reference sequence).

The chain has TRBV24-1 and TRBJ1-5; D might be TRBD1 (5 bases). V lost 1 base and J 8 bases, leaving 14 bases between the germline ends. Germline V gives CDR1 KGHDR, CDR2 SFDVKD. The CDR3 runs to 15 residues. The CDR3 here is CATSDFCKGSKPQHF. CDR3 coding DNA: TGTGCCACCAGTGATTTCTGTAAGGGGTCCAAGCCCCAGCATTTT.

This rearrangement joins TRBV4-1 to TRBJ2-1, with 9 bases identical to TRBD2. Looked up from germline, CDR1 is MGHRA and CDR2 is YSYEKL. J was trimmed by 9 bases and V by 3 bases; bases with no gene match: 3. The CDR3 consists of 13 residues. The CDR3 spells CASSQGLASEQFF. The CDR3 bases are TGCGCCAGCAGCCAGGGACTAGCCAGTGAGCAGTTCTTC.

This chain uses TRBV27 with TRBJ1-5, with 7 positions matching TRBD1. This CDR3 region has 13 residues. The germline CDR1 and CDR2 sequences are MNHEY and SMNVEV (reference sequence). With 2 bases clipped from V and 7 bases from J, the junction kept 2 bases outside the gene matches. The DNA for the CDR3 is TGTGCCAGCAGTTTACAGGGGGGACAGCCCCAGCATTTT. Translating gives CASSLQGGQPQHF.

The CDR3 coding sequence is TGTGCCAGCTCACCACCGGGACAAACAGGGGCGAACACTGAAGCTTTCTTT. Protein product: CASSPPGQTGANTEAFF. V usage is TRBV18 and J usage is TRBJ1-1, with 7 bases lining up with TRBD1. There are 17 residues in the CDR3. In germline, CDR1 is KGHSH, CDR2 LQKENI. V was clipped by 0 bases and J by 1 base; unmatched bases: 8.

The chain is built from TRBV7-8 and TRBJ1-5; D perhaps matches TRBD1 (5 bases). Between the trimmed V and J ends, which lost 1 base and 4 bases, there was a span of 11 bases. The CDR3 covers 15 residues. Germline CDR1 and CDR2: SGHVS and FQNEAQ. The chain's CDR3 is CASSLGVGGNQPQHF. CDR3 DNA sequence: TGTGCCAGCAGCTTAGGAGTGGGGGGAAATCAGCCCCAGCATTTT.

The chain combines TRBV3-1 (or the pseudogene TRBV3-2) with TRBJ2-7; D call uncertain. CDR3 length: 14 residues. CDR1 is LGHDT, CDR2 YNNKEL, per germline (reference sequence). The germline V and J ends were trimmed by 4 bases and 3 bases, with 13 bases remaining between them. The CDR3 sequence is CASSPRTAFYEQYF. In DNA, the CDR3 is TGTGCCAGCAGCCCCAGGACGGCCTTCTACGAGCAGTACTTC.

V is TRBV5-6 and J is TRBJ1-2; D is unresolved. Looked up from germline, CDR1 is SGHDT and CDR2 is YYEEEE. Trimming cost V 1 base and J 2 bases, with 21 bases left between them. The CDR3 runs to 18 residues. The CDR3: CASSLIFLREVGNYGYTF. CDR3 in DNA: TGTGCCAGCAGCTTGATTTTTTTACGCGAGGTGGGAAACTATGGCTACACCTTC.

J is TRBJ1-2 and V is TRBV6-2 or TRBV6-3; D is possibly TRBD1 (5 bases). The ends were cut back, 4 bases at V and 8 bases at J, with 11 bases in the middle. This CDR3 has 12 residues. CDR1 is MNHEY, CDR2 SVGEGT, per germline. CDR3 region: CASSSGGFGYTF. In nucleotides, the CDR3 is TGTGCCAGCAGTTCCGGGGGGTTCGGCTACACCTTC.